The 21 T cell receptor beta chains in this list originate from one sample, sequenced in a study of blood T cell repertoires in COVID-19. TCRdb's table, derived via immunoSEQ multiplex PCR, lists solely in-frame clones and lacks some. The data show just over 250,000 clones, 80% to 90% seen once. The sequenced sample was peripheral blood. The origin of the receptors is a woman in her seventies with COVID-19, enrolled during active disease.

This chain joins TRBV7-9 and TRBJ2-1, with TRBD1 matching over 10 bases. The CDR3 loop spans 17 amino acids. CDR1 SEHNR and CDR2 FQNEAQ come from the germline V gene (reference sequence). The junction had 6 bases not matched to a gene; V was cut back by 1 base and J by 3 bases. CDR3 nucleotide sequence: TGTGCCAGCAGCTTAGAGGGAGGGACAGGGGTCTACAATGAGCAGTTCTTC. It is translated as CASSLEGGTGVYNEQFF.

The V call is TRBV6-4, the J call TRBJ2-7, with no clear D. This CDR3 is 13 amino acids long. With 4 bases removed from V and 5 bases from J, the gap between germline ends came to 12 bases. CDR1 MRHNA and CDR2 SNTAGT come from the germline V gene. The CDR3 nucleotides are TGTGCCAGCAGTGGCTTGGGCGCCCACGAGCAGTACTTC. Translation gives CASSGLGAHEQYF.

The chain employs TRBV7-9 and TRBJ1-5; D perhaps matches TRBD1 (5 bases). V was pared by 4 bases and J by 7 bases, with 11 bases between. CDR1 SEHNR and CDR2 FQNEAQ come from the germline V gene (reference sequence). This CDR3 has 13 residues. This chain's CDR3 is CASSSGAGQPQHF. In DNA form, the CDR3 reads TGTGCCAGCAGCTCTGGGGCGGGACAGCCCCAGCATTTT.

This chain uses TRBV3-1 (or the pseudogene TRBV3-2) with TRBJ1-3; D is possibly TRBD1 (6 bases). Deletions cut 4 bases from V and 9 bases from J, with 25 bases between. The germline V gene encodes CDR1 LGHDT and CDR2 YNNKEL (reference sequence). The CDR3 length is 17 residues. The CDR3 reads CASSLGPYRAVGSTIYF. As DNA, the CDR3 is TGTGCCAGCAGCCTCGGACCTTACAGGGCCGTCGGGTCCACCATATATTTT.

V gene TRBV15 combines with J gene TRBJ2-7; D is perhaps TRBD1 (5 bases). The CDR3 is made up of 14 amino acids. Germline CDR1 LNHNV, CDR2 YYDKDF (reference sequence). V shed 5 bases and J shed 4 bases, with 15 bases lying between them. This chain's CDR3 is CATSPGHDSYEQYF. CDR3 bases: TGTGCCACCAGCCCCGGTCACGACAGTTACGAGCAGTACTTC.

The chain carries TRBV7-2 and TRBJ1-2; 9 nucleotides agree with TRBD1. V lost 5 bases and J lost 7; bases outside the gene matches: 17. The CDR3 extends over 17 amino acids. The V gene's germline CDR1 is SGHTA and CDR2 FQGNSA. The CDR3 region has the DNA TGTGCCAGCAGCACCCGGGAACTGGGACAGGGTGCAGGTGGCTACACCTTC. It specifies CASSTRELGQGAGGYTF.

The chain recombines TRBV28 with TRBJ1-1, with TRBD1 matching 9 bases. This CDR3 has 14 amino acids. V lost 7 bases and J lost 4; bases outside the gene matches: 7. The germline CDR1 and CDR2 sequences are MDHEN and SYDVKM. The CDR3 region is CASTIGTGSTEAFF. In nucleotides, the CDR3 is TGTGCCAGCACAATCGGGACAGGGAGCACTGAAGCTTTCTTT.

This chain uses TRBV19 with TRBJ1-5; no reliable D call. Trimming stripped 6 bases from V and 6 bases from J, with 15 bases between. CDR1 and CDR2 (germline): LNHDA, SQIVND (reference sequence). This CDR3 is built from 14 residues. CDR3 nucleotides: TGTGCCAGTAGCGCCTCGGGGTTTGGTCAGCCCCAGCATTTT. It encodes CASSASGFGQPQHF.

CDR3: CASRNSTQGHQAKNIQYF. The CDR3 region has the DNA TGTGCCAGTAGGAATTCGACCCAAGGACACCAAGCCAAAAACATTCAGTACTTC. The chain joins TRBV19 to TRBJ2-4, with D possibly being TRBD1 (5 bases). CDR1 is LNHDA, CDR2 SQIVND, per germline (reference sequence). V lost 6 bases and J 0 bases, leaving 21 bases between the germline ends. This CDR3 is 18 amino acids long.

The chain joins TRBV6-5 to TRBJ2-2, with a tentative D call TRBD1 (5 bases). CDR1 MNHEY and CDR2 SVGAGI come from the germline V gene. The CDR3 has 14 amino acids. Between the trimmed V and J ends, which lost 1 base and 5 bases, there was a span of 8 bases. The CDR3 protein is CASSYYRQTGELFF. As DNA, the CDR3 is TGTGCCAGCAGTTACTACAGACAGACCGGGGAGCTGTTTTTT.

This chain joins TRBV19 and TRBJ1-5, with D uncertain. V was pared by 7 bases and J by 2 bases, with 12 bases between. The germline V gene has CDR1 LNHDA and CDR2 SQIVND (reference sequence). The CDR3 is made up of 14 amino acids. As DNA, the CDR3 is TGTGCCAGTAAAACATTCCGGGGCAATCAGCCCCAGCATTTT. Its protein is CASKTFRGNQPQHF.

CDR3 residues: CASKGLIYEQYF. CDR3 DNA: TGTGCCAGCAAGGGACTGATCTACGAGCAGTACTTC. V and J are TRBV28 and TRBJ2-7; a weak D match, TRBD2 (6 bases). This CDR3 contains 12 residues. The germline V and J ends were trimmed by 7 bases and 3 bases, with 10 bases remaining between them. The V gene's germline CDR1 is MDHEN and CDR2 SYDVKM.

The gene calls are TRBV5-3 and TRBJ2-7, with TRBD1 matching 7 bases. TRBV5-3 is identified as an open reading frame with a role that is uncertain. This CDR3 has 15 amino acids. Losses at the gene ends were 5 bases for V and 3 bases for J; bases not matched to a gene: 11. CDR3 in amino acids: CARRQGQHLHYEQYF. CDR3 DNA sequence: TGTGCCAGAAGACAGGGACAGCATCTGCACTACGAGCAGTACTTC.

This clone was detected only once. This CDR3 is CASSLVGSGDYGYTF. Written as DNA, the CDR3 is TGTGCCAGCAGCTTAGTTGGGTCAGGGGACTATGGCTACACCTTC. The chain uses TRBV7-2 and TRBJ1-2; tentatively, D is TRBD1 (6 bases). The germline CDR1 and CDR2 sequences are SGHTA and FQGNSA. V lost 1 base and J 3 bases, leaving 12 bases between the germline ends. This CDR3 is 15 amino acids long.

J is TRBJ1-5 and V is TRBV19; D is possibly TRBD1 (6 bases). Germline assignment: CDR1 LNHDA and CDR2 SQIVND (reference sequence). The CDR3 has 14 amino acids. V was cut by 6 bases and J by 10 bases, with 19 bases left in between. DNA for the CDR3: TGTGCCAGTAGCCAAAAGCAGGGGAGTTCACCCCAGCATTTT. This gives the protein CASSQKQGSSPQHF.

CDR3: CASSLEGHSETQYF. The CDR3 DNA follows: TGTGCCAGCAGCTTAGAAGGACACTCCGAGACCCAGTACTTC. The chain joins TRBV11-3 to TRBJ2-5, with D possibly matching TRBD1 (5 bases). Between the trimmed V and J ends, which lost 0 bases and 5 bases, there was a span of 10 bases. Looked up from germline, CDR1 is SGHNT and CDR2 is YENEEA. This CDR3 is built from 14 residues.

The chain combines TRBV28 with TRBJ2-1; tentative D call: TRBD1 (5 bases). The CDR3 is made up of 13 amino acids. The germline V gene encodes CDR1 MDHEN and CDR2 SYDVKM. V was cut by 5 bases and J by 6 bases, with 11 bases left in between. The DNA of the CDR3 is TGTGCCAGCAGTATCCAGGGTCGCAATGAGCAGTTCTTC. Protein: CASSIQGRNEQFF.

The count of this clone is one. This sequence joins TRBV10-3 and TRBJ1-1; 7 nucleotides line up with TRBD1. Trimming at V came to 3 bases and at J to 7 bases, leaving 5 bases not matched to a gene. Germline values: CDR1 ENHRY, CDR2 SYGVKD. This CDR3 has 13 amino acids. This CDR3 reads CAISDRGQGEAFF. CDR3 DNA: TGTGCCATCAGTGATAGGGGGCAAGGTGAAGCTTTCTTT.

Here the CDR3 DNA reads TGTGCCAGCAGTTACCTACAGATACAAGGATACAATCAGCCCCAGCATTTT. Translating gives CASSYLQIQGYNQPQHF. This rearrangement joins TRBV6-2 or TRBV6-3 to TRBJ1-5; D gene unclear. This CDR3 comprises 17 residues. Germline V CDR1 and CDR2: MNHEY, SVGEGT. V lost 2 bases to trimming and J lost 3 bases, with 17 bases between them.

The rearrangement links TRBV7-9 to TRBJ2-7; 12 bases are shared with TRBD1. This CDR3 has 14 residues. Trimming at V came to 5 bases and at J to 8 bases, leaving 7 bases not matched to a gene. Germline CDR1 is SEHNR and CDR2 is FQNEAQ (reference sequence). The CDR3 is CASSAPGQGAKQYF. The CDR3 nucleotides read TGTGCCAGCAGCGCCCCGGGACAGGGGGCGAAGCAGTACTTC.

The CDR3 spells CASSQQSLSPPQHF. The CDR3 bases are TGTGCCAGCAGCCAACAGAGTCTGTCCCCACCCCAGCATTTT. The chain joins TRBV6-5 to TRBJ1-5; D is undetermined. Germline V gene data show CDR1 as MNHEY and CDR2 as SVGAGI. The CDR3 is made up of 14 amino acids. V was trimmed by 6 bases and J by 10 bases, leaving 19 bases between them.